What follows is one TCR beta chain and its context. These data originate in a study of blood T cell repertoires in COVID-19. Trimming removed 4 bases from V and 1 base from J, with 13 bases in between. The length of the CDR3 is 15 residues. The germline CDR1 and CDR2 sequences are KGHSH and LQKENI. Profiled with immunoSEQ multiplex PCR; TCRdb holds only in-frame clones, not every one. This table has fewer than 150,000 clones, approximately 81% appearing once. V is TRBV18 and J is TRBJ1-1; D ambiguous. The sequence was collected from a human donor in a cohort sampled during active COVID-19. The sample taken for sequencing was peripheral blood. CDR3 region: CASSRDSGENTEAFF. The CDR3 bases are TGTGCCAGCTCACGCGATTCCGGGGAGAACACTGAAGCTTTCTTT. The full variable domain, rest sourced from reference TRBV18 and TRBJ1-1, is NAGVMQNPRHLVRRRGQEARLRCSPMKGHSHVYWYRQLPEEGLKFMVYLQKENIIDESGMPKERFSAEFPKEGPSILRIQQVVRGDSAAYFCASSRDSGENTEAFFGQGTRLTVV.